The TCR beta chain described here comes from a study of human T cells and chemical hapten exposure. Remarks on this clonotype: The antigen is unknown.

MiXCR, run by TCRdb on the RACE reads, gives a single entry per CDR3 protein. The sample contains a few hundred thousand distinct CDR3 sequences, around 5.5% of which appear only once. CDR1 is SNHLY and CDR2 is FYNNEI in the germline V gene. The CDR3 runs 15 residues. After removal of 4 bases from V and 6 bases from J, the junction contained 8 bases not matched to a gene. Time point reported: pre-sensitization, week 0. Described treatment: therapeutic diphenylcyclopropenone sensitization with weekly scalp DPC. Study-level points and caveats: Significantly more large CDR3 similarity clusters were formed by expanded TCRs than by controls.

The genes are TRBV2 and TRBJ2-1, with 8 bases fitting TRBD1. Sequenced material: whole blood, taken in connection with sensitization to the hapten diphenylcyclopropenone (DPC). This receptor was identified in a woman between 18 and 29 years old with alopecia areata. Some clones in this sample may be carry-over from other donors' samples. CDR3 protein: CASSVGQGDVNEQFF. The CDR3 DNA is TGTGCCAGCAGTGTCGGACAGGGCGACGTCAATGAGCAGTTCTTC.